This is a list of T cell receptor beta chains from one sample in a study of siplizumab effects on memory and regulatory T cells. Sequencing was performed with immunoSEQ multiplex PCR; in TCRdb, only in-frame clones are kept and a portion is missing. This sample has about 100,000 clones; just under 95% occur once, and the top ten carry approximately 1.5%. Sequencing input: non-Treg CD4+ T cells sorted from blood. Receptors were obtained from a human donor in good health. CDR3s include the opening cysteine and the closing phenylalanine or tryptophan. Fields, in order: CDR3 length, J gene, V gene, D gene, clone size, CDR3 protein, CDR3 DNA. The D gene is left open where the match is weak. Not all rows give a size; the values are once, few, many and, for expanded clones, a class.

CDR3 length: 16
J gene: TRBJ1-3
V gene: TRBV5-1
D gene: TRBD1
clone size: .
CDR3 protein: CASSLLSRDSRNTIYF
CDR3 DNA: TGCGCCAGCAGCTTGCTTTCCCGGGACAGCAGAAACACCATATATTTT

CDR3 length: 16
J gene: TRBJ1-2
V gene: TRBV4-1
D gene: TRBD1
clone size: .
CDR3 protein: CASSQDLSGTGYGYTF
CDR3 DNA: TGCGCCAGCAGCCAAGATCTGAGTGGGACAGGCTATGGCTACACCTTC

CDR3 length: 15
J gene: TRBJ2-3
V gene: TRBV28
D gene: TRBD2
clone size: once
CDR3 protein: CASIPTSSGTDTQYF
CDR3 DNA: TGTGCCAGCATTCCGACTAGCTCGGGTACAGATACGCAGTATTTT

CDR3 length: 15
J gene: TRBJ1-2
V gene: TRBV15
D gene: .
clone size: .
CDR3 protein: CATSRGQTPAYGYTF
CDR3 DNA: TGTGCCACCAGCAGGGGACAAACACCAGCCTATGGCTACACCTTC

CDR3 length: 14
J gene: TRBJ2-3
V gene: TRBV18
D gene: .
clone size: once
CDR3 protein: CASSPTRQTDTQYF
CDR3 DNA: TGTGCCAGCTCACCGACTAGACAAACAGATACGCAGTATTTT

CDR3 length: 15
J gene: TRBJ2-7
V gene: TRBV6-6
D gene: TRBD2
clone size: .
CDR3 protein: CASSKRDGPRYEQYF
CDR3 DNA: TGTGCCAGCAGTAAGCGGGACGGACCCAGATACGAGCAGTACTTC

CDR3 length: 15
J gene: TRBJ1-5
V gene: TRBV19
D gene: .
clone size: .
CDR3 protein: CASSIGDTSNQPQHF
CDR3 DNA: TGTGCCAGTAGTATCGGGGATACTAGCAATCAGCCCCAGCATTTT

CDR3 length: 17
J gene: TRBJ1-2
V gene: TRBV5-4
D gene: TRBD1
clone size: .
CDR3 protein: CASRPPYSTGGTRGYTF
CDR3 DNA: TGTGCCAGCAGACCCCCGTATTCTACAGGGGGCACGAGGGGCTACACCTTC

CDR3 length: 15
J gene: TRBJ1-3
V gene: TRBV9
D gene: TRBD1
clone size: few
CDR3 protein: CASSASQTGRNTIYF
CDR3 DNA: TGTGCCAGCAGCGCATCCCAGACAGGGAGAAACACCATATATTTT

CDR3 length: 14
J gene: TRBJ1-5
V gene: TRBV6-5
D gene: .
clone size: .
CDR3 protein: CASSPSVGNQPQHF
CDR3 DNA: TGTGCCAGCAGTCCGTCCGTGGGCAATCAGCCCCAGCATTTT

CDR3 length: 15
J gene: TRBJ2-7
V gene: TRBV28
D gene: .
clone size: .
CDR3 protein: CASSLLRTTSYEQYF
CDR3 DNA: TGTGCCAGCAGTTTACTAAGGACTACTAGCTACGAGCAGTACTTC

CDR3 length: 15
J gene: TRBJ2-1
V gene: TRBV9
D gene: TRBD2
clone size: .
CDR3 protein: CASSEVAGVRNEQFF
CDR3 DNA: TGTGCCAGCAGCGAGGTTGCGGGAGTAAGGAATGAGCAGTTCTTC

CDR3 length: 16
J gene: TRBJ2-1
V gene: TRBV4-1
D gene: TRBD2
clone size: .
CDR3 protein: CASSHHTSGPYNEQFF
CDR3 DNA: TGCGCCAGCAGCCATCACACTAGCGGTCCGTACAATGAGCAGTTCTTC

CDR3 length: 11
J gene: TRBJ1-2
V gene: TRBV6-1
D gene: .
clone size: .
CDR3 protein: CASSESSGYTF
CDR3 DNA: TGTGCCAGCAGTGAATCGTCTGGCTACACCTTC

CDR3 length: 13
J gene: TRBJ1-4
V gene: TRBV28
D gene: .
clone size: .
CDR3 protein: CASSLGSNEKLFF
CDR3 DNA: TGTGCCAGCAGTTTAGGGAGTAATGAAAAACTGTTTTTT

CDR3 length: 14
J gene: TRBJ1-6
V gene: TRBV2
D gene: .
clone size: .
CDR3 protein: CASIRGARNSPLHF
CDR3 DNA: TGTGCCAGCATACGGGGGGCGCGGAATTCACCCCTCCACTTT

CDR3 length: 14
J gene: TRBJ2-1
V gene: TRBV10-3
D gene: TRBD2
clone size: .
CDR3 protein: CAISGLAGYNEQFF
CDR3 DNA: TGTGCCATCAGCGGACTAGCGGGGTACAATGAGCAGTTCTTC

CDR3 length: 13
J gene: TRBJ1-5
V gene: TRBV2
D gene: TRBD1
clone size: .
CDR3 protein: CASRDRGRQPQHF
CDR3 DNA: TGTGCCAGCAGAGACAGGGGACGGCAGCCCCAGCATTTT

CDR3 length: 15
J gene: TRBJ1-5
V gene: TRBV19
D gene: .
clone size: once
CDR3 protein: CASSGPNRSNQPQHF
CDR3 DNA: TGTGCCAGTAGTGGTCCCAACCGGAGCAATCAGCCCCAGCATTTT

CDR3 length: 14
J gene: TRBJ2-5
V gene: TRBV6-5
D gene: TRBD2
clone size: .
CDR3 protein: CASRTSGSSETQYF
CDR3 DNA: TGTGCCAGCCGAACTAGCGGGAGTTCAGAGACCCAGTACTTC

CDR3 length: 11
J gene: TRBJ1-4
V gene: TRBV2
D gene: .
clone size: .
CDR3 protein: CASSEGNKLFF
CDR3 DNA: TGTGCCAGCAGTGAAGGGAACAAACTGTTTTTT

CDR3 length: 13
J gene: TRBJ1-2
V gene: TRBV9
D gene: .
clone size: .
CDR3 protein: CASSVATDYGYTF
CDR3 DNA: TGTGCCAGCAGCGTAGCTACAGATTATGGCTACACCTTC

CDR3 length: 12
J gene: TRBJ2-1
V gene: TRBV28
D gene: .
clone size: .
CDR3 protein: CASRIESNEQFF
CDR3 DNA: TGTGCCAGCAGAATAGAGAGCAATGAGCAGTTCTTC

CDR3 length: 12
J gene: TRBJ2-5
V gene: TRBV29-1
D gene: TRBD2
clone size: .
CDR3 protein: CSGSGSSETQYF
CDR3 DNA: TGCAGCGGTAGCGGGAGTTCAGAGACCCAGTACTTC

CDR3 length: 17
J gene: TRBJ1-1
V gene: TRBV5-1
D gene: .
clone size: .
CDR3 protein: CASSPARTGGSDTEAFF
CDR3 DNA: TGCGCCAGCAGCCCGGCCCGCACAGGTGGATCGGATACTGAAGCTTTCTTT

CDR3 length: 13
J gene: TRBJ2-7
V gene: TRBV10-1
D gene: .
clone size: few
CDR3 protein: CASSMADTYEQYF
CDR3 DNA: TGCGCCAGCAGTATGGCAGATACATATGAGCAGTACTTC

CDR3 length: 15
J gene: TRBJ2-2
V gene: TRBV9
D gene: .
clone size: .
CDR3 protein: CASSQLGLNTGELFF
CDR3 DNA: TGTGCCAGCAGCCAACTAGGACTGAACACCGGGGAGCTGTTTTTT

CDR3 length: 14
J gene: TRBJ1-4
V gene: TRBV27
D gene: .
clone size: .
CDR3 protein: CASSRRPGGEKLFF
CDR3 DNA: TGTGCCAGCAGCCGTAGACCTGGGGGCGAAAAACTGTTTTTT

CDR3 length: 14
J gene: TRBJ1-5
V gene: TRBV6-5
D gene: .
clone size: .
CDR3 protein: CATGKTANNQPQHF
CDR3 DNA: TGTGCCACCGGGAAGACGGCCAACAATCAGCCCCAGCATTTT

CDR3 length: 14
J gene: TRBJ1-1
V gene: TRBV6-5
D gene: .
clone size: .
CDR3 protein: CASSSDLMNTEAFF
CDR3 DNA: TGTGCCAGCAGTTCCGACCTGATGAACACTGAAGCTTTCTTT

CDR3 length: 16
J gene: TRBJ1-2
V gene: TRBV25-1
D gene: TRBD1
clone size: .
CDR3 protein: CASSTTTGTAYYGYTF
CDR3 DNA: TGTGCCAGCAGTACGACGACCGGGACAGCCTACTATGGCTACACCTTC

CDR3 length: 12
J gene: TRBJ2-7
V gene: TRBV9
D gene: .
clone size: .
CDR3 protein: CASSAEGGSADF
CDR3 DNA: TGTGCCAGCAGCGCCGAGGGCGGGTCAGCGGACTTC

CDR3 length: 15
J gene: TRBJ2-7
V gene: TRBV28
D gene: .
clone size: .
CDR3 protein: CASSPPHRASYEQYF
CDR3 DNA: TGTGCCAGCAGCCCCCCCCACAGGGCCTCCTACGAGCAGTACTTC

CDR3 length: 18
J gene: TRBJ1-2
V gene: TRBV28
D gene: TRBD1
clone size: .
CDR3 protein: CASRGGARQGTANYGYTF
CDR3 DNA: TGTGCCAGCAGGGGAGGGGCGAGACAGGGAACTGCTAACTATGGCTACACCTTC

CDR3 length: 14
J gene: TRBJ1-3
V gene: TRBV18
D gene: .
clone size: .
CDR3 protein: CASSPQGSGNTIYF
CDR3 DNA: TGTGCCAGCTCACCCCAGGGCTCTGGAAACACCATATATTTT